Given below is one TCR beta chain in context. What it recognizes is unknown. This entry is derived from a study of shared clonotypes between healthy human individuals. General observations from the study: Among the subsets, naive ones generally showed larger estimated richness than memory ones.

Those who donated, Caucasian adults without exception, all lived in Nashville, Tennessee. Some clones are missing from TCRdb's copy, which holds only in-frame ones; the method was immunoSEQ multiplex PCR. Among a few million clones listed, 80% to 95% were seen once. Sequenced material: naive CD4+ T cells from PBMCs. Subset of the sample: CD45RA+ positively selected. This clonotype was sampled from a man aged 18-30 years in good health. Some clones in this sample may be carry-over from other donors' samples.

CDR3 DNA: TGTGCCAGTAGTATCTTTTGGGACAGGGGAAGCAATGAGCAGTTCTTC. It encodes CASSIFWDRGSNEQFF. The chain joins TRBV19 to TRBJ2-1; 10 nucleotides agree with TRBD1. V gave up 3 bases and J gave up 6 bases; unmatched junction bases: 8. CDR1 and CDR2 from the germline V gene are LNHDA and SQIVND (reference sequence). The length of the CDR3 is 16 residues.